This TCR beta chain was identified during a study of CD8 T cells in Susac syndrome. After extraction with the RNeasy kit, about 0.5 to 1 ug of the RNA was reverse transcribed using random hexamers. The TCR beta CDR3 was amplified by immunoSEQ multiplex PCR across 54 Vbeta, 13 Jbeta. TCRdb re-derived calls from the immunoSEQ multiplex PCR reads in MiXCR, one entry per CDR3 protein. The repertoire consists of about 300,000 distinct CDR3 sequences, with 65% to 90% occurring once and the leading ten covering approximately 0.2%. Stable or active relapsing-remitting multiple sclerosis, untreated and meeting revised McDonald criteria, defined the controls. CD8+ and CD4+ T cells were negatively isolated; TEMRA cells were FACS-enriched. Broader study findings: Only a relatively small number of individuals were included in the TCR sequencing and HLA analysis.

Concerning this clonotype itself: Its antigen is as yet unknown.

Sample: CD8+ T cells from PBMCs. This receptor was taken from a human donor with multiple sclerosis.

CDR3 bases: TGTGCCAGCAGCTCAACAGGGGGCACCTCCTCCTACGAGCAGTACTTC. It is translated as CASSSTGGTSSYEQYF. This sequence joins TRBV5-4 and TRBJ2-7; the match to TRBD1 covers 9 bases. The CDR3 totals 16 residues. V was pared by 3 bases and J by 0 bases, with 7 bases of the junction left unmatched. Germline assignment: CDR1 SGHNT and CDR2 YYREEE (reference sequence). Combining the CDR3 with reference TRBV5-4 and TRBJ2-7 gives the whole variable domain ETGVTQSPTHLIKTRGQQVTLRCSSQSGHNTVSWYQQALGQGPQFIFQYYREEENGRGNFPPRFSGLQFPNYSSELNVNALELDDSALYLCASSSTGGTSSYEQYFGPGTRLTVT.